This T cell receptor (beta chain) was captured in a study of cytomegalovirus exposure and HLA in healthy donors. General study points: Certain sequence variants were highly shared and formed a cluster, and this cluster was likely a sequencing artifact. A later analysis showed TCR association rates differing by HLA locus, peaking at DRB1 and lowest at HLA-C.

Points on this clone: Its matching antigen is unknown.

CDR3 length: 14 residues. CDR1 is SNHLY, CDR2 FYNNEI, per germline. V dropped 7 bases and J dropped 0 bases, with 10 bases sitting between them. 60 Vbeta and 13 Jbeta primers were used in PCR. Sequencing used immunoSEQ multiplex PCR; TCRdb keeps in-frame clones, though not all of them. This sample has approximately 96,000 clones, with around 74% found just once. The rearrangement uses TRBV2 and TRBJ1-5; perhaps TRBD1 as D (6 bases). The receptor's source is a male donor in good health and CMV-seronegative. The sample consisted of PBMCs. The CDR3 reads CASTEGVSNQPQHF. Written as DNA, the CDR3 is TGTGCCAGCACCGAGGGGGTTAGCAATCAGCCCCAGCATTTT.